A selection of T cell receptor beta chains follows, all from one sample in a study of T cells in Graves' hyperthyroidism and ophthalmopathy. TCRdb processed the multiplex PCR reads anew with MiXCR; each CDR3 protein has one entry. This sample yields 300,000 to 400,000 distinct CDR3 sequences, of which roughly 13% are seen a single time; 9.2% belongs to the top ten. The material sequenced was blood. The receptors were gathered from a woman aged 18-35 years with Graves' hyperthyroidism. The CDR3 runs from the conserved cysteine through the conserved F or W. D genes are given only for firm matches. Where a row states a size, it is once, few, many or the class of an expanded clone; other rows omit it.

J gene,V gene,D gene,clone size,CDR3 protein,CDR3 DNA
TRBJ2-7,TRBV30,TRBD2,many,CAWSGNSGSHEQYF,TGTGCCTGGAGTGGAAATAGCGGGAGCCACGAGCAGTACTTC
TRBJ1-5,TRBV6-2/TRBV6-3,NA,many,CASSYSGRNNQPQHF,TGTGCCAGCAGTTACTCGGGCAGGAACAATCAGCCCCAGCATTTT
TRBJ2-1,TRBV2,NA,many,CASSRTGNEQFF,TGTGCCAGCAGTAGAACAGGGAATGAGCAGTTCTTC
TRBJ2-7,TRBV6-1,TRBD2,many,CASSDELAGVWYEQYF,TGTGCCAGCAGCGACGAACTAGCGGGAGTTTGGTACGAGCAGTACTTC
TRBJ2-7,TRBV10-3,TRBD2,NA,CAINSGEVYEQYF,TGTGCCATCAACAGCGGGGAAGTCTACGAGCAGTACTTC
TRBJ2-1,TRBV2,TRBD2,many,CARGVGTSGAGEQFF,TGTGCCAGGGGGGTAGGGACTAGCGGGGCGGGTGAGCAGTTCTTC
TRBJ2-1,TRBV7-2,NA,many,CASSLVGEQFF,TGTGCCAGCAGCTTAGTAGGCGAGCAGTTCTTC
TRBJ1-2,TRBV3-1,NA,many,CASSQVQGGRGYGYTF,TGTGCCAGCAGCCAAGTTCAGGGAGGGAGAGGGTATGGCTACACCTTC
TRBJ2-5,TRBV20-1,NA,many,CSAQRGFYETQYF,TGCAGTGCTCAGAGGGGGTTCTATGAGACCCAGTACTTC
TRBJ1-3,TRBV7-9,NA,many,CASSDYGNTIYF,TGTGCCAGCAGCGACTACGGAAACACCATATATTTT
TRBJ1-5,TRBV6-1,NA,many,CATRQGKNSNQPQHF,TGTGCCACGCGGCAGGGGAAAAATAGCAATCAGCCCCAGCATTTT
TRBJ2-2,TRBV6-1,NA,NA,CASQAPGGARNTGELFF,TGTGCCAGTCAGGCCCCCGGTGGGGCGCGGAACACCGGGGAGCTGTTTTTT
TRBJ2-1,TRBV4-1,NA,NA,CASNRGQSSYNEQFF,TGCGCCAGCAACCGCGGTCAAAGCTCCTACAATGAGCAGTTCTTC
TRBJ2-1,TRBV5-1,NA,NA,CASSLAGQSYNEQFF,TGCGCCAGCAGCTTGGCCGGACAGTCCTACAATGAGCAGTTCTTC
TRBJ1-5,TRBV7-2,NA,many,CASSTQGGAQHF,TGTGCCAGCAGTACTCAAGGTGGTGCCCAGCATTTT
TRBJ1-1,TRBV12-3/TRBV12-4,NA,many,CASSLAGQMNTEAFF,TGTGCCAGCAGTTTAGCTGGCCAGATGAACACTGAAGCTTTCTTT
TRBJ1-2,TRBV3-1,NA,many,CASSQDPGYGYTF,TGTGCCAGCAGCCAAGATCCGGGGTATGGCTACACCTTC
TRBJ1-5,TRBV12-3/TRBV12-4,NA,many,CASSPGENQPQHF,TGTGCCAGCAGCCCAGGGGAGAATCAGCCCCAGCATTTT
TRBJ2-7,TRBV11-1,NA,many,CASSLGYRLNYEQYF,TGTGCCAGCAGCTTAGGGTACAGGCTGAACTACGAGCAGTACTTC
TRBJ2-7,TRBV6-1,TRBD2,many,CASSESSGDTYEQYF,TGTGCCAGCAGTGAATCTAGCGGGGACACCTACGAGCAGTACTTC
TRBJ2-4,TRBV5-1,NA,many,CASSLTQGNIQYF,TGCGCCAGCAGCTTAACCCAGGGAAACATTCAGTACTTC
TRBJ1-1,TRBV6-1,NA,NA,CASTYGMNTEAFF,TGTGCCAGCACCTATGGGATGAACACTGAAGCTTTCTTT
TRBJ1-1,TRBV29-1,NA,many,CSVVVNTEAFF,TGCAGCGTTGTGGTGAACACTGAAGCTTTCTTT
TRBJ1-3,TRBV29-1,NA,NA,CGVAYSGNTIYF,TGCGGCGTCGCTTACTCTGGAAACACCATATATTTT
TRBJ2-5,TRBV6-1,TRBD1,many,CASSPRQGGTQYF,TGTGCCAGCAGTCCACGACAGGGGGGGACCCAGTACTTC
TRBJ2-1,TRBV27,TRBD2,many,CASSLLSGLTINEQFF,TGTGCCAGCAGTCTCTTATCGGGACTAACCATTAATGAGCAGTTCTTC
TRBJ1-1,TRBV24-1,NA,NA,CATSDSLFGTEAFF,TGTGCCACCAGTGATTCCCTTTTCGGCACTGAAGCTTTCTTT
TRBJ1-6,TRBV5-6,NA,few,CASSLGAGSVPLHF,TGTGCCAGCAGCTTGGGGGCAGGGTCCGTCCCCCTCCACTTT
TRBJ1-1,TRBV19,TRBD1,few,CASSIEVPRGHGNTEAFF,TGTGCCAGTAGTATAGAAGTTCCCAGGGGGCATGGGAACACTGAAGCTTTCTTT
TRBJ1-6,TRBV3-1,NA,many,CASSPVAGDSPLHF,TGTGCCAGCAGCCCGGTGGCAGGAGATTCACCCCTCCACTTT
TRBJ2-1,TRBV6-2/TRBV6-3,NA,many,CASSYTLRQFF,TGTGCCAGCAGTTACACCCTGAGGCAGTTCTTC
TRBJ1-1,TRBV11-2,NA,many,CASSSVRSRWISEAFF,TGTGCCAGCAGCTCCGTGAGATCCAGGTGGATATCTGAAGCTTTCTTT
TRBJ1-1,TRBV27,NA,many,CASSSRQVLDTEAFF,TGTGCCAGCAGTTCCAGACAGGTCCTGGACACTGAAGCTTTCTTT
TRBJ2-5,TRBV5-1,NA,NA,CASGLSTDIGQETQYF,TGCGCCAGCGGCTTGTCAACGGACATTGGTCAAGAGACCCAGTACTTC
TRBJ1-5,TRBV27,NA,NA,CASSSYNEPQHF,TGTGCCAGCAGTTCCTATAATGAGCCCCAGCATTTT
TRBJ2-7,TRBV28,TRBD2,many,CASSFSFLAGARLYEQYF,TGTGCCAGCAGTTTTAGTTTCCTAGCGGGAGCTCGATTGTACGAGCAGTACTTC
TRBJ2-7,TRBV6-2/TRBV6-3,TRBD2,many,CASSSLRAGVEEQYF,TGTGCCAGCAGTTCCCTGAGGGCGGGAGTCGAAGAGCAGTACTTC
TRBJ2-5,TRBV5-6,NA,few,CASSSVLQETQYF,TGTGCCAGCAGCTCGGTCCTTCAAGAGACCCAGTACTTC
TRBJ1-1,TRBV12-3/TRBV12-4,TRBD1,many,CACSGDRLASMNTEAFF,TGTGCCTGCTCTGGGGACAGGTTAGCCTCCATGAACACTGAAGCTTTCTTT
TRBJ2-3,TRBV20-1,TRBD2,many,CSARSEGLAGGQDTDTQYF,TGCAGTGCTAGGTCCGAAGGCCTAGCGGGGGGGCAGGACACAGATACGCAGTATTTT
TRBJ2-2,TRBV12-3/TRBV12-4,TRBD2,many,CASSLAGGPGGELFF,TGTGCCAGCAGCCTAGCGGGAGGGCCGGGCGGGGAGCTGTTTTTT
TRBJ2-4,TRBV6-6,NA,few,CASSYGMAALAKNIQYF,TGTGCCAGCAGTTACGGTATGGCAGCCCTAGCCAAAAACATTCAGTACTTC
TRBJ2-2,TRBV29-1,NA,many,CSAGANGELFF,TGCAGCGCGGGAGCGAATGGGGAGCTGTTTTTT
TRBJ2-2,TRBV12-3/TRBV12-4,NA,many,CASSPIPLLAGELFF,TGTGCCAGCAGCCCTATCCCCCTACTAGCCGGGGAGCTGTTTTTT
TRBJ1-5,TRBV2,TRBD1,many,CASSRTGLNQPQHF,TGTGCCAGCAGTCGGACAGGGCTCAATCAGCCCCAGCATTTT
TRBJ1-1,TRBV3-1,NA,NA,CASRTNIMNTEAFF,TGTGCCAGCAGAACAAACATCATGAACACTGAAGCTTTCTTT
TRBJ2-3,TRBV20-1,TRBD2,few,CSAVLAGGGDTQYF,TGCAGTGCTGTTCTAGCGGGGGGGGGGGATACGCAGTATTTT
TRBJ1-2,TRBV28,TRBD1,many,CASSLQGAQGFHGYTF,TGTGCCAGCAGTTTACAGGGGGCACAGGGTTTCCATGGCTACACCTTC